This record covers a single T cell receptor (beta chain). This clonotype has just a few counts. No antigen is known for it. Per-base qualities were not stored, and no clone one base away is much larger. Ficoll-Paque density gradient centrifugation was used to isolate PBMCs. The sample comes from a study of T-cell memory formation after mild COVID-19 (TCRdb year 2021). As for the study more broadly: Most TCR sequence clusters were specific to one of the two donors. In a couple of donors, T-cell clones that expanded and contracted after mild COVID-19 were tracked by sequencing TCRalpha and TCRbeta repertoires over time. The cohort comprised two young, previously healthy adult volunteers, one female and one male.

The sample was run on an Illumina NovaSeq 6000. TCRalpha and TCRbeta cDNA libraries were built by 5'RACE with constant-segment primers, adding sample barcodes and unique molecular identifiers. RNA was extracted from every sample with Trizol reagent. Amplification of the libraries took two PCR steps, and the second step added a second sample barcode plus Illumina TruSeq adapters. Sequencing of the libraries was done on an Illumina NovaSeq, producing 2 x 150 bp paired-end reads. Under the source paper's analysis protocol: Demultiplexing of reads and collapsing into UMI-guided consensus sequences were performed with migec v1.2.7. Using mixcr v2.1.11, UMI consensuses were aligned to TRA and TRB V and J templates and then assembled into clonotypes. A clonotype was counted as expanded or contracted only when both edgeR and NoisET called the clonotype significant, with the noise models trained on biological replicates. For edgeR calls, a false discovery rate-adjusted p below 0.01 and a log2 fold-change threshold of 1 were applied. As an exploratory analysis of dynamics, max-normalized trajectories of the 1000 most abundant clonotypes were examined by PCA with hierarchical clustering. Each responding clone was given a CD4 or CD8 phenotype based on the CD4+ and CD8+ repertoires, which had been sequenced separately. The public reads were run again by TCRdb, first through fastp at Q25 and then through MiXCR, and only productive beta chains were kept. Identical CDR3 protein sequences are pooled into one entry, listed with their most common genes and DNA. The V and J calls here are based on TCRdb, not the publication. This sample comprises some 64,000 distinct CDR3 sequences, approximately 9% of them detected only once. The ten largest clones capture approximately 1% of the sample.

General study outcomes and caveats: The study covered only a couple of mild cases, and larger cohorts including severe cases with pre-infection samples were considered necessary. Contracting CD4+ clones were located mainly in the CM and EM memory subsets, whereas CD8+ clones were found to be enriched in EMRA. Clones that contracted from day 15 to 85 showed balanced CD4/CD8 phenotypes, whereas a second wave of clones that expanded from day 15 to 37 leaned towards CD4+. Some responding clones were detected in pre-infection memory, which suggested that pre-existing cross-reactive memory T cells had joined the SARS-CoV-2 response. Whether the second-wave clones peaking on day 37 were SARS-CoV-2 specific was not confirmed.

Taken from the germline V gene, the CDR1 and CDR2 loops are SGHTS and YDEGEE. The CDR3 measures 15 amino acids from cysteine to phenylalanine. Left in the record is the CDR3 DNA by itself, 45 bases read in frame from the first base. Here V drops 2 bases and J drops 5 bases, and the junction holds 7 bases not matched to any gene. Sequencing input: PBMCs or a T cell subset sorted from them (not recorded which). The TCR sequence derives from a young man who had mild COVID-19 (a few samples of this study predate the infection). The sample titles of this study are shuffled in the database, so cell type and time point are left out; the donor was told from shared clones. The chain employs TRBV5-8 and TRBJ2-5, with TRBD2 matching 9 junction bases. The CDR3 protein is CASSLTAGGQETQYF. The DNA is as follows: TGTGCCAGCAGCTTAACGGCGGGGGGGCAGGAGACCCAGTACTTC.